This is a list of T cell receptor beta chains from one sample in a study of T-cell reconstitution after alpha-beta-depleted transplantation in children. TCRdb analysed the PCR reads with MiXCR anew, one entry per CDR3 protein. This table has approximately 650,000 distinct CDR3 sequences, 10% to 15% appearing once. The sequenced sample was PBMCs, obtained before TCRalphabeta/CD19-depleted stem cell transplant. These receptor sequences come from a girl aged 2 to 10 with congenital amegakaryocytic thrombocytopenia, due to receive a stem cell transplant. Each CDR3 is given with its conserved first and last residue. A D gene is named only where the DNA matches it firmly. Not every row has a clone size; where given, it reads once, few, many or a size class.

CDR3aa: CASSIGRRYNEQFF
CDR3nt: TGTGCCAGTAGTATCGGGAGAAGGTACAATGAGCAGTTCTTC
d_gene: .
j_gene: TRBJ2-1
v_gene: TRBV19
abundance: .

CDR3aa: CASSLPMDRIYEQYF
CDR3nt: TGCGCCAGCAGCTTGCCGATGGACAGGATCTACGAGCAGTACTTC
d_gene: TRBD1
j_gene: TRBJ2-7
v_gene: TRBV5-1
abundance: many

CDR3aa: CASSIGTDQETQYF
CDR3nt: TGTGCCAGTAGTATCGGGACAGATCAAGAGACCCAGTACTTC
d_gene: TRBD1
j_gene: TRBJ2-5
v_gene: TRBV19
abundance: .

CDR3aa: CASSFGGSYEQYF
CDR3nt: TGCGCCAGCAGCTTTGGTGGGAGCTACGAGCAGTACTTC
d_gene: .
j_gene: TRBJ2-7
v_gene: TRBV5-1
abundance: many

CDR3aa: CSVRLSYNEQFF
CDR3nt: TGCAGCGTTAGACTTTCCTACAATGAGCAGTTCTTC
d_gene: .
j_gene: TRBJ2-1
v_gene: TRBV29-1
abundance: few

CDR3aa: CASSLGSDAGNEQFF
CDR3nt: TGCGCCAGCAGCTTGGGATCCGATGCCGGCAATGAGCAGTTCTTC
d_gene: .
j_gene: TRBJ2-1
v_gene: TRBV5-1
abundance: many

CDR3aa: CSAIIPGQGFEGYTF
CDR3nt: TGCAGTGCCATCATACCGGGACAGGGATTCGAGGGCTACACCTTC
d_gene: TRBD1
j_gene: TRBJ1-2
v_gene: TRBV20-1
abundance: many

CDR3aa: CASSSTLGQGMFF
CDR3nt: TGTGCCAGCAGTTCCACACTGGGACAGGGAATGTTCTTC
d_gene: TRBD1
j_gene: TRBJ2-1
v_gene: TRBV27
abundance: many

CDR3aa: CASSLYAGLAGSQETQYF
CDR3nt: TGTGCCAGCAGCTTGTACGCGGGACTAGCGGGGTCCCAAGAGACCCAGTACTTC
d_gene: TRBD2
j_gene: TRBJ2-5
v_gene: TRBV7-6
abundance: .

CDR3aa: CASGPLQGMGEQYF
CDR3nt: TGTGCCAGCGGTCCTCTACAGGGAATGGGGGAGCAGTACTTC
d_gene: .
j_gene: TRBJ2-7
v_gene: TRBV2
abundance: .

CDR3aa: CASSQGAGGASYNEQFF
CDR3nt: TGTGCCAGCAGCCAAGGAGCGGGAGGTGCCTCCTACAATGAGCAGTTCTTC
d_gene: TRBD2
j_gene: TRBJ2-1
v_gene: TRBV14
abundance: few

CDR3aa: CASSLERAEGPLHF
CDR3nt: TGCGCCAGCAGCTTGGAGCGGGCCGAGGGACCCCTCCACTTT
d_gene: .
j_gene: TRBJ1-6
v_gene: TRBV5-1
abundance: many

CDR3aa: CASSFQGHTGELFF
CDR3nt: TGTGCCAGCAGTTTTCAGGGGCACACCGGGGAGCTGTTTTTT
d_gene: .
j_gene: TRBJ2-2
v_gene: TRBV12-3/TRBV12-4
abundance: few

CDR3aa: CASSLVAGRTGELFF
CDR3nt: TGTGCCAGCAGCTTAGTGGCAGGTCGAACCGGGGAGCTGTTTTTT
d_gene: .
j_gene: TRBJ2-2
v_gene: TRBV7-6
abundance: .

CDR3aa: CSATRLAGGEQFF
CDR3nt: TGCAGTGCTACCAGACTAGCGGGAGGTGAGCAGTTCTTC
d_gene: TRBD2
j_gene: TRBJ2-1
v_gene: TRBV20-1
abundance: .

CDR3aa: CASSESGGPPLCEQYF
CDR3nt: TGCGCCAGCAGTGAGTCGGGCGGCCCCCCCCTATGCGAGCAGTACTTC
d_gene: .
j_gene: TRBJ2-7
v_gene: TRBV10-2
abundance: .

CDR3aa: CASSARTGVTDTQYF
CDR3nt: TGTGCCAGCAGTGCCCGGACAGGGGTGACAGATACGCAGTATTTT
d_gene: TRBD1
j_gene: TRBJ2-3
v_gene: TRBV2
abundance: .

CDR3aa: CASSSGGNTYEQYF
CDR3nt: TGTGCCAGCAGCTCTGGGGGGAATACCTACGAGCAGTACTTC
d_gene: .
j_gene: TRBJ2-7
v_gene: TRBV7-9
abundance: few

CDR3aa: CASTPRTGLYQETQYF
CDR3nt: TGCGCCAGCACCCCTCGGACAGGGTTGTACCAAGAGACCCAGTACTTC
d_gene: TRBD1
j_gene: TRBJ2-5
v_gene: TRBV5-1
abundance: .

CDR3aa: CASSMGLYNEQFF
CDR3nt: TGTGCCAGCAGCATGGGACTTTACAATGAGCAGTTCTTC
d_gene: .
j_gene: TRBJ2-1
v_gene: TRBV5-6
abundance: many

CDR3aa: CSALSGIDTGELFF
CDR3nt: TGCAGTGCTCTGAGCGGGATTGACACCGGGGAGCTGTTTTTT
d_gene: TRBD2
j_gene: TRBJ2-2
v_gene: TRBV20-1
abundance: many

CDR3aa: CASSLVGGVNTGELFF
CDR3nt: TGCGCCAGCAGCTTGGTAGGAGGGGTTAACACCGGGGAGCTGTTTTTT
d_gene: .
j_gene: TRBJ2-2
v_gene: TRBV5-1
abundance: few

CDR3aa: CASSLDHSPTGELFF
CDR3nt: TGCGCCAGCAGCTTGGATCACTCCCCCACCGGGGAGCTGTTTTTT
d_gene: .
j_gene: TRBJ2-2
v_gene: TRBV5-1
abundance: many

CDR3aa: CSARGRLAGGTYEQYF
CDR3nt: TGCAGTGCTAGAGGTCGACTAGCGGGAGGGACCTACGAGCAGTACTTC
d_gene: TRBD2
j_gene: TRBJ2-7
v_gene: TRBV20-1
abundance: many

CDR3aa: CSARELAGGKETQYF
CDR3nt: TGCAGTGCTAGAGAACTAGCGGGAGGAAAAGAGACCCAGTACTTC
d_gene: TRBD2
j_gene: TRBJ2-5
v_gene: TRBV20-1
abundance: many

CDR3aa: CSVDNNEQFF
CDR3nt: TGCAGCGTTGATAACAATGAGCAGTTCTTC
d_gene: .
j_gene: TRBJ2-1
v_gene: TRBV29-1
abundance: many

CDR3aa: CASSLGLAESTDTQYF
CDR3nt: TGTGCCAGCAGTTTAGGACTAGCGGAGAGCACAGATACGCAGTATTTT
d_gene: TRBD2
j_gene: TRBJ2-3
v_gene: TRBV12-3/TRBV12-4
abundance: few

CDR3aa: CSARDLLRQASSYEQYF
CDR3nt: TGCAGTGCTAGAGATCTCTTAAGGCAGGCCAGCTCCTACGAGCAGTACTTC
d_gene: .
j_gene: TRBJ2-7
v_gene: TRBV20-1
abundance: .

CDR3aa: CASSQEGGTGRNKLFF
CDR3nt: TGCGCCAGCAGCCAAGAAGGCGGGACAGGGAGGAATAAACTGTTTTTT
d_gene: TRBD1
j_gene: TRBJ1-4
v_gene: TRBV4-1
abundance: .

CDR3aa: CASSSPRGETYNSPLHF
CDR3nt: TGTGCCAGCAGCAGCCCTAGGGGGGAAACCTATAATTCACCCCTCCACTTT
d_gene: .
j_gene: TRBJ1-6
v_gene: TRBV7-2
abundance: .

CDR3aa: CATSRSGGNQPQHF
CDR3nt: TGTGCCACCAGCAGGTCAGGGGGCAATCAGCCCCAGCATTTT
d_gene: .
j_gene: TRBJ1-5
v_gene: TRBV15
abundance: few

CDR3aa: CSASLGLAGSYEQYF
CDR3nt: TGCAGTGCTAGTCTAGGGCTAGCGGGCTCCTACGAGCAGTACTTC
d_gene: TRBD2
j_gene: TRBJ2-7
v_gene: TRBV20-1
abundance: .

CDR3aa: CASSTGPIYEQYF
CDR3nt: TGTGCCAGCTCTACAGGTCCCATCTACGAGCAGTACTTC
d_gene: .
j_gene: TRBJ2-7
v_gene: TRBV12-3/TRBV12-4
abundance: few